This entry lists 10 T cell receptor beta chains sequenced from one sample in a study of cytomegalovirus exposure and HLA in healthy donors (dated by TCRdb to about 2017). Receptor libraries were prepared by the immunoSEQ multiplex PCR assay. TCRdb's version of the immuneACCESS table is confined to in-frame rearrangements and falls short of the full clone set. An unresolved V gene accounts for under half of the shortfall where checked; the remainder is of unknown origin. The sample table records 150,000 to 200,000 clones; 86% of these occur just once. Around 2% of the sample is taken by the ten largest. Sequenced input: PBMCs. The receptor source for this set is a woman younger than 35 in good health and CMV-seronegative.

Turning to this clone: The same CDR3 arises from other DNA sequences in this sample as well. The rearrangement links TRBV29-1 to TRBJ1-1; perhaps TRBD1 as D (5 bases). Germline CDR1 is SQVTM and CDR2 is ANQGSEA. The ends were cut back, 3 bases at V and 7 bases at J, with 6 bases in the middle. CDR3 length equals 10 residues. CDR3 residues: CSVEGGEAFF. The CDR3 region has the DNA TGCAGCGTTGAGGGGGGTGAAGCTTTCTTT.

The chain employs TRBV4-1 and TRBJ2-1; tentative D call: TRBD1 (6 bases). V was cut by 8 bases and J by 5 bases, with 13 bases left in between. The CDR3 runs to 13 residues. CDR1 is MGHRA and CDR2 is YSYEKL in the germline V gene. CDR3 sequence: CASRQGIDNEQFF. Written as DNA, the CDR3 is TGCGCCAGCCGTCAGGGGATTGACAATGAGCAGTTCTTC.

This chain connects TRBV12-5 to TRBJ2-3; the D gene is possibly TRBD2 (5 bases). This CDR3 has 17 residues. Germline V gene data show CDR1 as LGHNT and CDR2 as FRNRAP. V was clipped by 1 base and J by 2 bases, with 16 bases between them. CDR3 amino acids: CASGLGGRGIPTDTQYF. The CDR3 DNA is TGTGCTAGTGGTTTGGGTGGCCGAGGGATACCCACAGATACGCAGTATTTT.

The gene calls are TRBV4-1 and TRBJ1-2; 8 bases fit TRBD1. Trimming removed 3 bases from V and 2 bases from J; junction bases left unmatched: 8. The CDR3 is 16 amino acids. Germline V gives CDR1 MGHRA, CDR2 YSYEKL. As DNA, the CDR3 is TGCGCCAGCAGCCATACCCCAGGGGGCGCAAACTATGGCTACACCTTC. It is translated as CASSHTPGGANYGYTF.

The CDR3 nucleotides are TGTGCCAGCCTCTGGCGGGAGGGCAATGAGCAGTTCTTC. Residues: CASLWREGNEQFF. This chain connects TRBV19 to TRBJ2-1; 9 bases align to TRBD2. The CDR3 contains 13 residues. Germline V gives CDR1 LNHDA, CDR2 SQIVND (reference sequence). V dropped 9 bases and J dropped 6; count of bases not matched to a gene: 6.

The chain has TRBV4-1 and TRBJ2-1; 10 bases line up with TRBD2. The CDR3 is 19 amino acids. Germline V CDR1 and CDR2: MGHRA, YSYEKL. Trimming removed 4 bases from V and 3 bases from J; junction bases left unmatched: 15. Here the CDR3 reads CASSPWVIAGGRNYNEQFF. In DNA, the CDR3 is TGCGCCAGCAGCCCCTGGGTCATAGCGGGAGGTAGGAACTACAATGAGCAGTTCTTC.

In nucleotides, the CDR3 is TGTGCCAGCAGCTCCCAGCGGGGGGGCACCGGGGAGCTGTTTTTT. Its protein is CASSSQRGGTGELFF. J is TRBJ2-2 and V is TRBV7-8; 10 bases line up with TRBD2. Germline CDR1 SGHVS, CDR2 FQNEAQ. CDR3 length: 15 amino acids. Trimming removed 4 bases from V and 4 bases from J; junction bases left unmatched: 3.

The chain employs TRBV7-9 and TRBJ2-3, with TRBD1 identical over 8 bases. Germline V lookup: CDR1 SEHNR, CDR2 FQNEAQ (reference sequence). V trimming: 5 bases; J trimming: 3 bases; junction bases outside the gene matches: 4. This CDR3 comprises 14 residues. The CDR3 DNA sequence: TGTGCCAGCAGCCCAAGACAGGGGACAGATACGCAGTATTTT. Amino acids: CASSPRQGTDTQYF.

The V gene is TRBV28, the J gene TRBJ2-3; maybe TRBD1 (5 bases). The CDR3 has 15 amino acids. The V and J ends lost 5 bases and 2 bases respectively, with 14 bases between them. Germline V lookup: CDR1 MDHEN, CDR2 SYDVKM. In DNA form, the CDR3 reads TGTGCCAGCAGTCCTACAGGATACAACACAGATACGCAGTATTTT. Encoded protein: CASSPTGYNTDTQYF.

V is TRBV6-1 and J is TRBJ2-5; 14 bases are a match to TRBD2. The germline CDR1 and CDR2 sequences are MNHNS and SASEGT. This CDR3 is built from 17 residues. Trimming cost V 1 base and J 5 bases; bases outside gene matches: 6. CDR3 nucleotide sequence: TGTGCCAGCAGTGAAGGGGGACTAGCGGGGGTCCGTGAGACCCAGTACTTC. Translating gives CASSEGGLAGVRETQYF.